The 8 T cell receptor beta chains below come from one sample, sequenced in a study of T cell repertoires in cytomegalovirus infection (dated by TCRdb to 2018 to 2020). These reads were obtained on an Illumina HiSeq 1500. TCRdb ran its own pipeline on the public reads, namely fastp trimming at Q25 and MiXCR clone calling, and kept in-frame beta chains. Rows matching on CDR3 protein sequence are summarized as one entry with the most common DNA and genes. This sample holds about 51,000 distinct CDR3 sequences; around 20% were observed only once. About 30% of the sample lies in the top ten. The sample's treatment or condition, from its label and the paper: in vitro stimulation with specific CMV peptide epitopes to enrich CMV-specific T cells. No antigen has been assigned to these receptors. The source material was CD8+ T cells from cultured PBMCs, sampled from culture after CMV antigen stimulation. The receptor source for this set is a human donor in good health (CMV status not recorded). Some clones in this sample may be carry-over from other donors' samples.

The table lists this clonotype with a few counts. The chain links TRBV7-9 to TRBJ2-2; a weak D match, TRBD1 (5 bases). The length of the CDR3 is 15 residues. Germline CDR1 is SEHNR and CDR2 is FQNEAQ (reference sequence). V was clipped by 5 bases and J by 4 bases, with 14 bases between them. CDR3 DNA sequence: TGTGCCAGCAGCCGGACGGACACGGGCACCGGGGAGCTGTTTTTT. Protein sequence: CASSRTDTGTGELFF.

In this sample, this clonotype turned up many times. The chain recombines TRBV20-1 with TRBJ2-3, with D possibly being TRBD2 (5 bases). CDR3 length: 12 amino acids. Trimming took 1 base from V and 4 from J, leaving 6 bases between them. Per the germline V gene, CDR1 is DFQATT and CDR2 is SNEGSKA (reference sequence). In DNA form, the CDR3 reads TGCAGTGCTAGAGCCGGGGCAGATACGCAGTATTTT. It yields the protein CSARAGADTQYF.

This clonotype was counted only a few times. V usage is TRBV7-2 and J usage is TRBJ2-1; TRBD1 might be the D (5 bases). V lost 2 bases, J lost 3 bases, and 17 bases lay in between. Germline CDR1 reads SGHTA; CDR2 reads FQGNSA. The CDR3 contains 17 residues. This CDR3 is CASSLIALGQGYNEQFF. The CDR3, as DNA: TGTGCCAGCAGCTTAATCGCCTTAGGGCAGGGCTACAATGAGCAGTTCTTC.

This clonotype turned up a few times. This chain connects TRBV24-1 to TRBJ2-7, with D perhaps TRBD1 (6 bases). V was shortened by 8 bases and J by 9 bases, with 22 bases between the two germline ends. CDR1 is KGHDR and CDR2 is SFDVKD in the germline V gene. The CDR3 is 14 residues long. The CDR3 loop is CATTHRDIETGQYF. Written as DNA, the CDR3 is TGTGCCACCACTCACCGGGACATCGAGACAGGGCAGTACTTC.

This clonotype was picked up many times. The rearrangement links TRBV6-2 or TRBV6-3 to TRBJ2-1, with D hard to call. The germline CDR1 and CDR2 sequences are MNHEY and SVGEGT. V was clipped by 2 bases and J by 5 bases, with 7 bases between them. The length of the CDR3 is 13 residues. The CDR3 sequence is CASSYLENNEQFF. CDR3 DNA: TGTGCCAGCAGTTACCTCGAGAACAATGAGCAGTTCTTC.

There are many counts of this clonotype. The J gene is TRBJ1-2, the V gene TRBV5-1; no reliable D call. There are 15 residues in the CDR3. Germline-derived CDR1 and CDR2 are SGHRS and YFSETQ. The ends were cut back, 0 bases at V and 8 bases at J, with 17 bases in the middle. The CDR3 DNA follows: TGCGCCAGCAGCTTGGAGGCGGCCGCCGGTATAGGCTACACCTTC. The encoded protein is CASSLEAAAGIGYTF.

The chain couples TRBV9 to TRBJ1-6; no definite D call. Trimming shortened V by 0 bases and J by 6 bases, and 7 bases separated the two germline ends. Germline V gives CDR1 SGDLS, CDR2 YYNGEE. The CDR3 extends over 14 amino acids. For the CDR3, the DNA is TGTGCCAGCAGCGTAGTAGGTAGTAATTCACCCCTCCACTTT. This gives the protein CASSVVGSNSPLHF. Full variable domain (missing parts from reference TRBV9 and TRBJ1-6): DSGVTQTPKHLITATGQRVTLRCSPRSGDLSVYWYQQSLDQGLQFLIQYYNGEERAKGNILERFSAQQFPDLHSELNLSSLELGDSALYFCASSVVGSNSPLHFGNGTRLTVT.

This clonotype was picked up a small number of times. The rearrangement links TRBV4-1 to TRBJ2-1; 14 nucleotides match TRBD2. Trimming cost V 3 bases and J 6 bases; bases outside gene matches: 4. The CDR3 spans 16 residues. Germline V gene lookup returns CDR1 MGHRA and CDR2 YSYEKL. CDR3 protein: CASSQRGTSGSNEQFF. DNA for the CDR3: TGCGCCAGCAGCCAGAGAGGGACTAGCGGGAGCAATGAGCAGTTCTTC.